This TCR beta chain is drawn from a study of OX40 agonist ivuxolimab in advanced cancers. Study information: Mean age 60 years, range about 20 to 79; around 80% male. The eligibility criteria allowed prior anti-PD-1, anti-PD-L1 or anti-CTLA-4 therapy, and approximately 40% had some.

Sequencing was performed with immunoSEQ multiplex PCR; in TCRdb, only in-frame clones are kept and a portion is missing. The sample carries tens of thousands of clones, about nine tenths recorded once. The timepoints at which blood was sampled were baseline, cycle 4 day 1, and cycle 7 day 1. Study-wide points: Antigen specificity of clonally expanded peripheral T cells was not established.

The CDR3 consists of 15 residues. CDR1 SGHRS and CDR2 YFSETQ come from the germline V gene. Unmatched junction bases numbered 7, after V lost 3 bases and J lost 5 bases. Concerning this clone itself: Its antigen remains unidentified.

Sequencing used CD4+ or CD8+ T cells sorted from blood, obtained in a trial of the OX40 agonist ivuxolimab. The receptor was derived from an adult with an advanced solid tumor such as melanoma, head and neck, liver or kidney cancer. The chain links TRBV5-1 to TRBJ1-1; TRBD1 aligns across 10 bases. CDR3: CASSYSGTGATEAFF. CDR3 DNA: TGCGCCAGCAGCTACTCCGGGACAGGGGCAACTGAAGCTTTCTTT.